The entry below describes one T cell receptor beta chain. The sample belongs to a study of blood T cell repertoires in COVID-19. Study context: The United States, Italy and Spain were the sources of the acute and convalescent COVID-19 samples. Sample material is recorded as cDNA or gDNA derived from T cells, B-cell-depleted T cells, or PBMCs.

J gave up 8 bases and V 1 base, and 6 bases lay outside the gene matches. The CDR3 contains 15 residues. Germline V gives CDR1 MNHEY, CDR2 SVGAGI. In the original workflow: Amplifying reference gene primers gave estimates of nucleated cell counts. Here immunoSEQ multiplex PCR was the method, and the copy in TCRdb shows in-frame clones only, minus some. The V and J calls and the clone size are those of that table, but D and trimming were determined from the DNA. The table has around 120,000 clones, 80% to 90% seen once. The rearrangement joins TRBV6-5 to TRBJ1-3; 9 bases are a match to TRBD1. The TCR sequence derives from a woman in her seventies with acute or convalescent COVID-19. What was sequenced was peripheral blood. The CDR3 here is CASSYFSGQGHTIYF. The CDR3 DNA sequence: TGTGCCAGCAGTTACTTTTCAGGACAGGGGCACACCATATATTTT.